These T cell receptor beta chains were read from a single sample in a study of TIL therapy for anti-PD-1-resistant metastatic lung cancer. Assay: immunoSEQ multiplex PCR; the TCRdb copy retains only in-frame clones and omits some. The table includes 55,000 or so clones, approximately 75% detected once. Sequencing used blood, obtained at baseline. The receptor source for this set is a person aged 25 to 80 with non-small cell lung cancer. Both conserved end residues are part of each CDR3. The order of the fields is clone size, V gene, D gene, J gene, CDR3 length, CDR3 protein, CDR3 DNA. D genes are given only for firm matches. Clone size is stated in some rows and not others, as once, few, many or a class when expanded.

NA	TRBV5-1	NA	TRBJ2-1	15	CASSWRGAASDEQFF	TGCGCCAGCAGCTGGCGGGGAGCGGCCTCTGATGAGCAGTTCTTC
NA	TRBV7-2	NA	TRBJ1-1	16	CASSLIGLGASTEAFF	TGTGCCAGCAGCTTAATCGGGCTGGGGGCAAGCACTGAAGCTTTCTTT
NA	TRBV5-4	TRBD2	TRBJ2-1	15	CASSSRGGRYNEQFF	TGTGCCAGCAGCTCCCGGGGGGGCCGATACAATGAGCAGTTCTTC
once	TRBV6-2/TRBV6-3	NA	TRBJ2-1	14	CASSWGLRKNEQFF	TGTGCCAGCAGTTGGGGCCTTCGCAAAAATGAGCAGTTCTTC
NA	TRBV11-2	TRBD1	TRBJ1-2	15	CASRGGGTGNPSYTF	TGTGCCAGCAGAGGGGGAGGGACAGGGAATCCAAGCTACACCTTC
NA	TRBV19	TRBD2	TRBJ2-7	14	CASSITSGSYEQYF	TGTGCCAGTAGTATAACTAGCGGGAGCTACGAGCAGTACTTC
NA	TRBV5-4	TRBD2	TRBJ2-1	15	CASSPGTSGWSEQFF	TGTGCCAGCAGCCCTGGGACTAGCGGGTGGAGTGAGCAGTTCTTC
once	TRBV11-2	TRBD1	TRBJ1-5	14	CASSLTGGGQPQHF	TGTGCCAGCAGCTTGACAGGGGGGGGTCAGCCCCAGCATTTT
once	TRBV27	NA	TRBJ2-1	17	CASSFPPGIRGHNEQFF	TGTGCCAGCAGTTTTCCCCCGGGGATTCGTGGCCACAATGAGCAGTTCTTC
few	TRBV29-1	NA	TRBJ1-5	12	CSVGARDQPQHF	TGCAGCGTTGGGGCAAGGGATCAGCCCCAGCATTTT
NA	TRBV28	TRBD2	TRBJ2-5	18	CASSGGLAGGMYQETQYF	TGTGCCAGCAGTGGTGGACTAGCGGGCGGGATGTACCAAGAGACCCAGTACTTC
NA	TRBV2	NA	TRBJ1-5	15	CASKSDRLGNQPQHF	TGTGCCAGCAAGAGCGACAGGTTGGGTAATCAGCCCCAGCATTTT
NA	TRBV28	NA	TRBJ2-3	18	CASSFLGATRGFKDTQYF	TGTGCCAGCAGTTTCTTAGGAGCGACGCGGGGTTTTAAAGATACGCAGTATTTT
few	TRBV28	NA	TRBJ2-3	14	CASSQRTSTDTQYF	TGTGCCAGCAGTCAAAGGACTAGCACAGATACGCAGTATTTT
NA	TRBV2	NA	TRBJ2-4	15	CASSIQGLAKNIQYF	TGTGCCAGCAGCATCCAGGGACTAGCCAAAAACATTCAGTACTTC
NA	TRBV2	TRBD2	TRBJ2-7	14	CASSGTSGSYEQYF	TGTGCCAGTTCGGGGACTAGCGGGAGTTACGAGCAGTACTTC
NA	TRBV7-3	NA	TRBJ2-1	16	CASSPMHTSSYNEQFF	TGTGCCAGCAGCCCTATGCATACCAGCTCCTACAATGAGCAGTTCTTC
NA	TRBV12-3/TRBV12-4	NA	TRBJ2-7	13	CASSLRQSYEQYF	TGTGCCAGCAGTTTAAGGCAGTCCTACGAGCAGTACTTC
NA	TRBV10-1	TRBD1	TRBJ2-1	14	CASSAGTGNNEQFF	TGCGCCAGCAGCGCCGGGACAGGGAACAATGAGCAGTTCTTC
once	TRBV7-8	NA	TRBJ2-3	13	CASSSHRTTTQYF	TGTGCCAGCAGCTCACACCGGACTACTACGCAGTATTTT
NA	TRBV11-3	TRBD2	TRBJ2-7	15	CASSLGRGLAYEQYF	TGTGCCAGCAGCTTAGGACGGGGACTAGCCTACGAGCAGTACTTC
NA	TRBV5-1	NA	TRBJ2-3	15	CASSAATRSTDTQYF	TGCGCCAGCAGCGCCGCGACGAGGAGCACAGATACGCAGTATTTT
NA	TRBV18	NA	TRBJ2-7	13	CASSPPDNYKQYF	TGTGCCAGCTCACCACCGGACAATTACAAGCAGTACTTC
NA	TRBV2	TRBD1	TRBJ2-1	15	CASTSGGSSYNEQFF	TGTGCCAGCACTTCAGGGGGAAGCTCCTACAATGAGCAGTTCTTC
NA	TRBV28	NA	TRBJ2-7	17	CASRGTGSAGADSEQYF	TGTGCCAGCAGGGGGACGGGGTCGGCGGGTGCGGACTCCGAGCAGTACTTC
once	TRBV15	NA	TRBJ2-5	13	CATSPRDGGTQYF	TGTGCCACCAGCCCCCGGGACGGTGGGACCCAGTACTTC
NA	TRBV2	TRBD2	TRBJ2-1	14	CASKPGLAYNEQFF	TGTGCCAGCAAACCGGGACTAGCCTACAATGAGCAGTTCTTC
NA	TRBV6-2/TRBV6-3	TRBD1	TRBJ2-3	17	CASSYRPGQNRADTQYF	TGTGCCAGCAGTTACAGACCGGGACAGAATCGAGCAGATACGCAGTATTTT
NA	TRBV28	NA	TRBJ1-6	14	CASIRGGDNSPLHF	TGTGCCAGCATTCGGGGCGGAGATAATTCACCCCTCCACTTT
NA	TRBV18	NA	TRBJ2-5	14	CASSPVKTQETQYF	TGTGCCAGCTCACCGGTGAAGACCCAAGAGACCCAGTACTTC